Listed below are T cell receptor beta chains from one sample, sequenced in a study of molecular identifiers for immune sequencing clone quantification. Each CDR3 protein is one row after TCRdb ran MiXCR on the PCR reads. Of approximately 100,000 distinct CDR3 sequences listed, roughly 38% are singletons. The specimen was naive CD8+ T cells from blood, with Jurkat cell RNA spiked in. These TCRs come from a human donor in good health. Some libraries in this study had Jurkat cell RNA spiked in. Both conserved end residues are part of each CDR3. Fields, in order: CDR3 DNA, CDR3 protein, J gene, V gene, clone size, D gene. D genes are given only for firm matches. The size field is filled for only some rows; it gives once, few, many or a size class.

TGTGCCAGCAGAGAACAGGGGTACGAGCAGTACTTC	CASREQGYEQYF	TRBJ2-7	TRBV2	few	TRBD1
TGTGCCAGCAGTGAAAGGAGGGACTCCTACAATGAGCAGTTCTTC	CASSERRDSYNEQFF	TRBJ2-1	TRBV2	many	NA
TGTGCCAGCAGTTACCCTCCCGGGACAGGGGTGAACGAGCGGTACTTC	CASSYPPGTGVNERYF	TRBJ2-7	TRBV6-2/TRBV6-3	NA	TRBD1
TGTGCCAGCAGCTTAGCGGGAGGTACCGGGGAGCTGTTTTTT	CASSLAGGTGELFF	TRBJ2-2	TRBV7-8	few	NA
TGTGCCACCAGTGAAACCGGGTCCAGCACAGATACGCAGTATTTT	CATSETGSSTDTQYF	TRBJ2-3	TRBV24-1	many	NA
TGTGCCAGCAGTTTAGCAGGGAACTACGAGCAGTACTTC	CASSLAGNYEQYF	TRBJ2-7	TRBV12-3/TRBV12-4	NA	NA
TGTGCCAGCAGCTCGGACCGTCAAAATTCACCCCTCCACTTT	CASSSDRQNSPLHF	TRBJ1-6	TRBV13	NA	NA
TGTGCCAGCGGTTTCAGGGATACGCAGTATTTT	CASGFRDTQYF	TRBJ2-3	TRBV28	few	NA
TGTGCCAGTAGTCCAGGGACAGGGGGCTACGAGCAGTACTTC	CASSPGTGGYEQYF	TRBJ2-7	TRBV19	many	TRBD1
TGCGCCAGCAGCCAAGCCGGACAGGGGAGCTCCTACGAGCAGTACTTC	CASSQAGQGSSYEQYF	TRBJ2-7	TRBV4-3	many	TRBD1
TGCAGTGCTAGAGATCAAGGGAAGGGTTACACTGAAGCTTTCTTT	CSARDQGKGYTEAFF	TRBJ1-1	TRBV20-1	many	NA
TGTGCCAGCAGCTTAAATAAGGGTTGGGGTAAAAACATTCAGTACTTC	CASSLNKGWGKNIQYF	TRBJ2-4	TRBV7-2	many	NA
TGTGCCAGCAGGCGGTATGGGGGGATGATAGAGACCCAGTACTTC	CASRRYGGMIETQYF	TRBJ2-5	TRBV12-3/TRBV12-4	NA	NA
TGTGCCAGCAGCTTAAGGACAGTCAACTACAATGAGCAGTTCTTC	CASSLRTVNYNEQFF	TRBJ2-1	TRBV7-9	NA	NA
TGCGCCAGCAGCCAAGGCAGTCGGTTAACCGGGGAGCTGTTATTT	CASSQGSRLTGELLF	TRBJ2-2	TRBV4-3	NA	NA
TGTGCCAGCAGACCCACCCAATCCTACGAGCAGTACTTC	CASRPTQSYEQYF	TRBJ2-7	TRBV28	NA	NA
TGCGCCAGCAGCCGCGGACAGGGTTCCTACGAGCAGTACTTC	CASSRGQGSYEQYF	TRBJ2-7	TRBV4-1	once	TRBD1
TGTGCCAGCAGCTTATCCTCCTACGAGCAGTACTTC	CASSLSSYEQYF	TRBJ2-7	TRBV13	many	NA
TGTGCCAGCAGTCCCCCAACTCACAGGGGGGCTGGGGCCAACGTCCTGACTTTC	CASSPPTHRGAGANVLTF	TRBJ2-6	TRBV28	many	TRBD1
TGTGCCAGCAGCTTAGAGGGACTACCAAGGGATGAGCAGTCCTTC	CASSLEGLPRDEQSF	TRBJ2-1	TRBV7-2	NA	TRBD2
TGTGCCAGCAGCCGGGACAGAGTGGACGGCTACACCTTC	CASSRDRVDGYTF	TRBJ1-2	TRBV28	few	TRBD1
TGTGCCAGCAGCTTAGAAGCTGAGCAGTTCTTC	CASSLEAEQFF	TRBJ2-1	TRBV7-9	NA	NA
TGTGCCAGCAGCCCCTCAGCGGGAGGGCTGGGGAATAAGCAGTTCTTC	CASSPSAGGLGNKQFF	TRBJ2-1	TRBV9	NA	TRBD2
TGCGCCAGCAGAGAAACGGGACAGCTCTATGGCTACACCTTC	CASRETGQLYGYTF	TRBJ1-2	TRBV5-1	few	TRBD1
TGTGCCAGCAGCCCCATGGGAGACCGAGACAATGAGCAGTTCTTC	CASSPMGDRDNEQFF	TRBJ2-1	TRBV28	NA	NA
TGTGCCAGCAGCTCCTGGGGACTCTTCTACGAGCAGTACTTC	CASSSWGLFYEQYF	TRBJ2-7	TRBV7-8	few	NA
TGTGCCAGCAGTTCCCGGGGTGGCGGGAGGGCCCCTGGGTTCTTC	CASSSRGGGRAPGFF	TRBJ2-1	TRBV12-3/TRBV12-4	NA	TRBD2
TGTGCCAGCAGCCAGCTGTCAGGGGCCTACGAGCAGTACTTC	CASSQLSGAYEQYF	TRBJ2-7	TRBV4-2	few	NA
TGTGCCAGCTCACCGCGGGACTCAGATACGCAGTATTTT	CASSPRDSDTQYF	TRBJ2-3	TRBV2	many	NA
TGTGCCAGCAGTCCAGGGGTCGGCTACACCTTC	CASSPGVGYTF	TRBJ1-2	TRBV6-5	few	NA
TGTGCCAGCAGGGATCTGGTGCTCAGCGGGAGGTCGCTCATCTACGAGCAGTACTTC	CASRDLVLSGRSLIYEQYF	TRBJ2-7	TRBV6-1	NA	TRBD2
TGTGCCAGTAGTGCTGGGACAGGCAGCAATCAGCCCCAGCATTTT	CASSAGTGSNQPQHF	TRBJ1-5	TRBV19	few	TRBD1
TGTGCCAGCAGTGCCCTGGAGAGACCTACGGCTGCCTACGAGCAGTACTTC	CASSALERPTAAYEQYF	TRBJ2-7	TRBV6-2/TRBV6-3	few	NA
TGTGCCTGCAGCCCTCTGGGGGTTTTCTCCTACATAGAGCAGTTCTTC	CACSPLGVFSYIEQFF	TRBJ2-1	TRBV5-5	NA	NA
TGTGCCAGCAGCTTCCTGGGCCAGATCTACACCTTC	CASSFLGQIYTF	TRBJ1-2	TRBV7-2	NA	NA
TGTGCCAGCAGCTCGGCACTGCACTACGAGCAGTACTTC	CASSSALHYEQYF	TRBJ2-7	TRBV7-9	many	NA
TGTGCCAGCAGCTTAGCCACAGGGGCGCTGGGAAACACCATATATTTT	CASSLATGALGNTIYF	TRBJ1-3	TRBV7-9	few	TRBD1